This T cell receptor (beta chain) comes out of a study of human T cells and chemical hapten exposure. Across the whole study: Each patch test put 0.01% DPC on the upper back, and results were read at 6 days.

Time point of the sample: patch test 3, about 24 weeks after DPC sensitization. Treatment specified: therapeutic diphenylcyclopropenone sensitization with weekly scalp DPC. The total RNA was obtained from whole blood that was not fractionated. Samples of blood were obtained prior to the application of each patch test. The V gene's germline CDR1 is SGHDT and CDR2 YYEEEE. The CDR3 totals 14 residues. V was pared by 4 bases and J by 10 bases, with 18 bases between. TCRdb analysed the RACE reads with MiXCR anew, one entry per CDR3 protein. This sample has about 39,000 distinct CDR3 sequences, with approximately 12% found just once.

Sequenced material: whole blood, taken in connection with sensitization to the hapten diphenylcyclopropenone (DPC). V is TRBV5-6 and J is TRBJ2-4; weak D call: TRBD2 (6 bases). The origin of this receptor is a woman between 40 and 50 years old with alopecia areata. Some clones in this sample may be carry-over from other donors' samples. The CDR3 region is CASSPWGRGGIQYF. The CDR3 DNA follows: TGTGCCAGCAGCCCCTGGGGCCGAGGAGGGATTCAGTACTTC.